Below, 14 T cell receptor beta chains from the same sample are listed, as sequenced in a study of T cell responses to AZD1222 COVID-19 vaccine. Measured with immunoSEQ multiplex PCR; TCRdb has only the in-frame clones, and not every one. This table holds roughly 180,000 clones, over 85% found once. The material sequenced was peripheral blood, taken 28 days after the second dose of the MenACWY control vaccine. Every receptor here comes from an adult who received the MenACWY meningococcal vaccine as a control.

This chain uses TRBV6-5 with TRBJ1-6, with a weak D call TRBD1 (5 bases). V was pared by 11 bases and J by 5 bases, with 13 bases between. The length of the CDR3 is 13 residues. Germline V lookup: CDR1 MNHEY, CDR2 SVGAGI. For the CDR3, the DNA is TGTGCCGGTTCCGGGGCCCATAATTCACCCCTCCACTTT. It yields the protein CAGSGAHNSPLHF.

V usage is TRBV10-3 and J usage is TRBJ2-7; no definite D call. Trimming left V 3 bases short and J 6 bases short, with 12 bases between. Germline V lookup: CDR1 ENHRY, CDR2 SYGVKD. CDR3 length: 13 residues. The CDR3 region has the DNA TGTGCCATCAGTGAAGGCCCGCAATCCGAGCAGTACTTC. Translated, it gives CAISEGPQSEQYF.

This clone was seen just once. The chain is built from TRBV9 and TRBJ1-6, with 8 bases fitting TRBD1. The CDR3 has 15 amino acids. V shed 4 bases, J shed 8 bases, and the junction held 8 bases outside the gene matches. The germline gives CDR1 SGDLS, CDR2 YYNGEE. CDR3 nucleotides: TGTGCCAGCAGCCCTGGGGGACAGGACCATTCACCCCTCCACTTT. Residues: CASSPGGQDHSPLHF. Variable domain in full (rest from reference TRBV9 and TRBJ1-6): DSGVTQTPKHLITATGQRVTLRCSPRSGDLSVYWYQQSLDQGLQFLIQYYNGEERAKGNILERFSAQQFPDLHSELNLSSLELGDSALYFCASSPGGQDHSPLHFGNGTRLTVT.

The chain is built from TRBV4-3 and TRBJ1-3, with D perhaps matching TRBD1 (5 bases). V gave up 1 base and J gave up 0 bases, with 10 bases separating them. CDR1 and CDR2 (germline): LGHNA, YSLEER. This CDR3 comprises 16 residues. The CDR3 region is CASSQVWQGSGNTIYF. The CDR3 coding sequence is TGCGCCAGCAGCCAAGTTTGGCAGGGCTCTGGAAACACCATATATTTT.

The V call is TRBV7-9, the J call TRBJ2-5; the D gene is possibly TRBD1 (6 bases). Germline lookup yields CDR1 SEHNR and CDR2 FQNEAQ (reference sequence). The CDR3 has 13 amino acids. V was shortened by 5 bases and J by 4 bases, with 11 bases between the two germline ends. The CDR3 protein is CASSTRGRETQYF. The CDR3 nucleotides read TGTGCCAGCAGCACCAGGGGCCGAGAGACCCAGTACTTC.

The chain is built from TRBV20-1 and TRBJ1-1; possibly TRBD1 for D (5 bases). This CDR3 is built from 11 residues. Germline assignment: CDR1 DFQATT and CDR2 SNEGSKA (reference sequence). The CDR3 region has the DNA TGCAGCTCAAGGGGAAACACTGAAGCTTTCTTT. As protein: CSSRGNTEAFF.

The V and J genes are TRBV30 and TRBJ1-4, with D uncertain. CDR3 length equals 11 residues. The ends were cut back, 4 bases at V and 7 bases at J, with 7 bases in the middle. Germline V gene sequence: CDR1 GTSNPN, CDR2 SVGIG (reference sequence). Here the CDR3 DNA reads TGTGCCTGGAATCGGGGTGAAAAACTGTTTTTT. Encoded protein: CAWNRGEKLFF.

This clone was counted a single time. The rearrangement joins TRBV7-9 to TRBJ1-4; D call uncertain. The CDR3 extends over 13 amino acids. Germline CDR1 and CDR2: SEHNR and FQNEAQ (reference sequence). Trimming pared 1 base from V and 8 bases from J, leaving 8 bases between. The CDR3 DNA reads TGTGCCAGCAGCTTAGACCATTTGGAAAAACTGTTTTTT. Translating it yields CASSLDHLEKLFF.

This chain links TRBV18 with TRBJ2-7; no clear D gene. CDR1 is KGHSH and CDR2 is LQKENI in the germline V gene. The CDR3 has 12 residues. V lost 3 bases and J lost 3, with 6 bases in between. The CDR3 bases are TGTGCCAGCTCACCGTCAAGCTACGAGCAGTACTTC. As protein: CASSPSSYEQYF.

The chain links TRBV19 to TRBJ1-6; D not resolved. This CDR3 comprises 15 residues. V shed 3 bases and J shed 0 bases, with 6 bases lying between them. Germline CDR1 reads LNHDA; CDR2 reads SQIVND (reference sequence). CDR3 residues: CASSIQDSYNSPLHF. CDR3 sequence (DNA): TGTGCCAGTAGTATTCAAGACTCCTATAATTCACCCCTCCACTTT.

CDR3 sequence: CASRRTVYGYTF. In DNA, the CDR3 is TGTGCCAGCAGGCGGACAGTCTATGGCTACACCTTC. The V call is TRBV28, the J call TRBJ1-2; D perhaps matches TRBD1 (6 bases). The ends were cut back, 6 bases at V and 4 bases at J, with 9 bases in the middle. This CDR3 has 12 amino acids. The V gene's germline CDR1 is MDHEN and CDR2 SYDVKM.

V usage is TRBV21-1 and J usage is TRBJ1-4. TRBV21-1 is marked as a pseudogene. The CDR3 is 19 residues long. CDR3 region: CASSTRTLEYPQTNEKLFF. In nucleotides, the CDR3 is TGTGCCAGCAGCACTCGGACGCTCGAGTATCCCCAAACTAATGAAAAACTGTTTTTT.

J is TRBJ2-1 and V is TRBV5-6; D perhaps matches TRBD2 (5 bases). V lost 7 bases, J lost 4 bases, and 12 bases lay in between. Germline V CDR1 and CDR2: SGHDT, YYEEEE. CDR3 length equals 13 residues. The CDR3 sequence is CASSGVWYNEQFF. CDR3 coding DNA: TGTGCCAGCTCCGGGGTATGGTACAATGAGCAGTTCTTC.

V is TRBV6-5 and J is TRBJ2-7; the D call may be TRBD1 or TRBD2 (6 bases each). The CDR3 contains 14 residues. V was shortened by 6 bases and J by 2 bases, with 14 bases between the two germline ends. The germline CDR1 and CDR2 sequences are MNHEY and SVGAGI. The CDR3 reads CASRRGGPAYEQYF. The CDR3 DNA is TGTGCCAGCAGACGAGGGGGGCCCGCCTACGAGCAGTACTTC.